The clone carrying this T cell receptor beta chain was counted a single time. No antigen is known for it. These data come from a study of cytotoxic CD8 clonotypes in ibrutinib-treated CLL. The wider study: Investigators reported around 25 partial and 2 complete responses; after median around 63 months, approximately 15 patients remained remitted and 12 progressed. Broader study findings: Shared public clonotypes were rare, and on treatment they either got smaller or stayed the same.

CDR1 and CDR2 (germline): MDHEN, SYDVKM. The length of the CDR3 is 13 residues. Deletions cut 4 bases from V and 6 bases from J, with 13 bases between. TCRdb's table, derived via immunoSEQ multiplex PCR, lists solely in-frame clones and lacks some. This sample has some 200,000 clones, with just over 70% found just once. The sample here was PBMCs, taken after 12 months of ibrutinib treatment. The chain links TRBV28 to TRBJ2-7; D is possibly TRBD1 (5 bases). This sequence was found in a human donor with chronic lymphocytic leukemia. For the CDR3, the DNA is TGTGCCAGCAGTTCCCACAGGTATCTCGAGCAGTACTTC. Translating gives CASSSHRYLEQYF.